Listed below are T cell receptor beta chains from one sample, sequenced in a study of T cell changes during pregnancy in multiple sclerosis. Measured with immunoSEQ multiplex PCR; TCRdb has only the in-frame clones, and not every one. Of under 50,000 clones detected, 90% to 95% appear once; the ten largest clones hold about 8%. The source was CD8+ T cells from peripheral blood mononuclear cells, collected in the third trimester of pregnancy. The receptors were sampled from a female donor with multiple sclerosis, enrolled in a pregnancy study. Both conserved end residues are trimmed from each CDR3.

V	J	CDR3
TRBV6-5	TRBJ2-5	ASSATDYQETQY
TRBV7-9	TRBJ2-2	ASSTRQGSGTGELF
TRBV5-4	TRBJ2-2	ASSPLPRGTGELF
TRBV4-1	TRBJ2-5	ASSQEATQY
TRBV7-6	TRBJ2-7	ASSFPGQEQY
TRBV11-2	TRBJ2-1	ASSLGSGGAAAYNEQF
TRBV27	TRBJ2-5	ASTSSGGGQETQY
TRBV7-3	TRBJ2-3	ASSPSGGAADTQY
TRBV5-6	TRBJ2-1	ASSTGGHLNEQF
TRBV19	TRBJ1-1	ASSPPGTEAF
TRBV6-5	TRBJ1-5	ASSYSDRQPQH
TRBV6-1	TRBJ1-1	ASSEFRAIEAF
TRBV6-5	TRBJ1-1	ASSAGTLNTEAF
TRBV2	TRBJ1-5	ASLNGTDNQPQH
TRBV27	TRBJ2-2	ASRQPLYLPGELF
TRBV9	TRBJ2-3	ASSVVDGGYTDTQY
TRBV7-6	TRBJ1-1	ASSKGLMNTEAF
TRBV2	TRBJ1-1	ASSEMRNGDTEAF
TRBV19	TRBJ1-1	ASSSGGNTEAF